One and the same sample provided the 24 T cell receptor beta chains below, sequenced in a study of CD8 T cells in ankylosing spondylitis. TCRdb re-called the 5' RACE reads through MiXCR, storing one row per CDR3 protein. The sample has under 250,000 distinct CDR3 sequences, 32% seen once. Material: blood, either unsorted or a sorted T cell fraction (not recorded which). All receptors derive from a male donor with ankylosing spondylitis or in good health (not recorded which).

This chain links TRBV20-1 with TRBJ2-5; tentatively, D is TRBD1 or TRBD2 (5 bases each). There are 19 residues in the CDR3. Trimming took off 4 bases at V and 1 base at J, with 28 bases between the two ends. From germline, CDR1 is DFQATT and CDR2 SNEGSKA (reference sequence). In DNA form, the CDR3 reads TGCAGTGCTACCAGAGCCCGGGACCTCGAGATTACCTTCCAAGAGACCCAGTACTTC. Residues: CSATRARDLEITFQETQYF.

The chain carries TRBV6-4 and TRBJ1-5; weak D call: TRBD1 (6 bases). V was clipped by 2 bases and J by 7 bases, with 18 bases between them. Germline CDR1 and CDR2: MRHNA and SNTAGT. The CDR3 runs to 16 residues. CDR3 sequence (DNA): TGTGCCAGCAGTGACGAACCGACAGGCCGCTGGCAGCCCCAGCATTTT. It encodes CASSDEPTGRWQPQHF.

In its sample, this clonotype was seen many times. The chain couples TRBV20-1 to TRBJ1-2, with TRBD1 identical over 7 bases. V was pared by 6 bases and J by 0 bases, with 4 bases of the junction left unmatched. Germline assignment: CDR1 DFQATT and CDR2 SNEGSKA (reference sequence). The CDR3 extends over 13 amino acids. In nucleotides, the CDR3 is TGCAGTGCCACAGGGGTAGCTAACTATGGCTACACCTTC. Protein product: CSATGVANYGYTF.

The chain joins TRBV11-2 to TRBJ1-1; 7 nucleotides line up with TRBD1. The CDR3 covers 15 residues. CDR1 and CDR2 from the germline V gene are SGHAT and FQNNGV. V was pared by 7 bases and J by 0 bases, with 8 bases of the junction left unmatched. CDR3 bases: TGTGCCAGCACCCACAGGGGACAGCTGAACACTGAAGCTTTCTTT. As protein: CASTHRGQLNTEAFF.

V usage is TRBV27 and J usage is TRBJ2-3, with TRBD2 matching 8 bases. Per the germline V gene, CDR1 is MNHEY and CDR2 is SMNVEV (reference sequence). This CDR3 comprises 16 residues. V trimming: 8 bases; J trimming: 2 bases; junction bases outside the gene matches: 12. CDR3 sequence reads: CASRQEAGAYTDTQYF. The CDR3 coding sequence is TGTGCCAGCCGACAAGAAGCGGGGGCCTACACAGATACGCAGTATTTT.

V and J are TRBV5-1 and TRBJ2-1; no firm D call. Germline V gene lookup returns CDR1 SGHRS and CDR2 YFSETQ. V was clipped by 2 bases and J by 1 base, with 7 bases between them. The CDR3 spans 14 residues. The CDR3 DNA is TGCGCCAGCAGCTTATTTCAATCCTACAATGAGCAGTTCTTC. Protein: CASSLFQSYNEQFF.

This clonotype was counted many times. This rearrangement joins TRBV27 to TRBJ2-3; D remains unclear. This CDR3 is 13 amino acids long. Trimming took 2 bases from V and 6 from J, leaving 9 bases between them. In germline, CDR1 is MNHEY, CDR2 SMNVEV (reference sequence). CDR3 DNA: TGTGCCAGCAGTTTAGGGTTAGGCGATACGCAGTATTTT. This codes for CASSLGLGDTQYF.

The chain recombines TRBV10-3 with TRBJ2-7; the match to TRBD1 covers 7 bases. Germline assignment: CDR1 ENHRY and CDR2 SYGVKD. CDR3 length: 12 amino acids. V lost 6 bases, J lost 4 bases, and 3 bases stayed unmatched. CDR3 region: CAIREQGYEQYF. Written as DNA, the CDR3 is TGTGCCATCAGGGAACAGGGGTACGAGCAGTACTTC.

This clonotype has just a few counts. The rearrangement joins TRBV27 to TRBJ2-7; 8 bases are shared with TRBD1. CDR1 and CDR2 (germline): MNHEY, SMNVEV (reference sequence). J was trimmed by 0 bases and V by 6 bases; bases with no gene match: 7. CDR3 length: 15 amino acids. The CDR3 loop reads CASRPTGTGSYEQYF. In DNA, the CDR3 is TGTGCCAGCAGACCAACCGGGACAGGCTCCTACGAGCAGTACTTC.

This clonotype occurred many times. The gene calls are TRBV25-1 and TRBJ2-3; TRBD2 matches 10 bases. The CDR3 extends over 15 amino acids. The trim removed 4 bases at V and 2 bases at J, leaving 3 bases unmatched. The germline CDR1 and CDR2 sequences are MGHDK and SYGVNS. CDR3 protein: CASSGTSGPTDTQYF. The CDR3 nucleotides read TGTGCCAGCAGTGGGACTAGCGGACCCACAGATACGCAGTATTTT.

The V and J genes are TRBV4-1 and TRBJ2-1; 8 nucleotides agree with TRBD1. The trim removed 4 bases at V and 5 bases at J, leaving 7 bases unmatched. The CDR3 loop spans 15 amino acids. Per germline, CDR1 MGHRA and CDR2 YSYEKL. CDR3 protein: CASSRTGQGHNEQFF. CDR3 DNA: TGCGCCAGCAGCCGAACAGGACAGGGACACAATGAGCAGTTCTTC.

The CDR3 DNA sequence: TGCAGTGCGAGTGATGGGAGCGACAATCAGCCCCAGCATTTT. Its translation is CSASDGSDNQPQHF. The rearrangement joins TRBV20-1 to TRBJ1-5; D is unresolved. The germline V gene has CDR1 DFQATT and CDR2 SNEGSKA (reference sequence). With 6 bases removed from V and 3 bases from J, the gap between germline ends came to 15 bases. CDR3 length: 14 amino acids.

CDR3 sequence reads: CASSLGIRLDEQFF. The CDR3, as DNA: TGTGCCAGCAGCCTCGGGATTAGGTTGGATGAGCAGTTCTTC. The chain joins TRBV14 to TRBJ2-1; D might be TRBD2 (5 bases). The V gene's germline CDR1 is SGHDN and CDR2 FVKESK. The CDR3 runs to 14 residues. V was shortened by 4 bases and J by 8 bases, with 15 bases between the two germline ends. Full variable domain (missing parts from reference TRBV14 and TRBJ2-1): EAGVTQFPSHSVIEKGQTVTLRCDPISGHDNLYWYRRVMGKEIKFLLHFVKESKQDESGMPNNRFLAERTGGTYSTLKVQPAELEDSGVYFCASSLGIRLDEQFFGPGTRLTVL.

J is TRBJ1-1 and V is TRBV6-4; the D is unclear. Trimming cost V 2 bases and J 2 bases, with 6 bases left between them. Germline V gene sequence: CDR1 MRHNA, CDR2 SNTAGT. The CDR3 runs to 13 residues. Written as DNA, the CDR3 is TGTGCCAGCAGTGACGAGATCAACACTGAAGCTTTCTTT. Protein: CASSDEINTEAFF.

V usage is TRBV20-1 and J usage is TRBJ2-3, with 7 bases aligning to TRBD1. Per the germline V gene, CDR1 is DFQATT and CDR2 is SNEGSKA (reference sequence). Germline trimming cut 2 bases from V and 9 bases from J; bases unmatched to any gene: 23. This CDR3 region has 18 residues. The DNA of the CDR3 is TGCAGTGCTAGATTGACAGGCCTCGATTTCGGTTCACAGGGGACGCAGTATTTT. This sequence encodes CSARLTGLDFGSQGTQYF.

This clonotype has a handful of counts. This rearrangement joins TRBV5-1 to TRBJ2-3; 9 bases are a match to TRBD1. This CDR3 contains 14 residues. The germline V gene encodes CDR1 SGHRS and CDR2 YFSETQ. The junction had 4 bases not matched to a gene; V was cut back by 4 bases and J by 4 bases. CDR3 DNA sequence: TGCGCCAGCAGCAAAGGGGACAGGGCAGATACGCAGTATTTT. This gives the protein CASSKGDRADTQYF.

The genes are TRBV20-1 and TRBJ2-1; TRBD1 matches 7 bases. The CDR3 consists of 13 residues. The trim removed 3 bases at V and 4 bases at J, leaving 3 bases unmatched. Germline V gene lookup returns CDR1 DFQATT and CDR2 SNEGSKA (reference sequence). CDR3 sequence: CSARRQGYNEQFF. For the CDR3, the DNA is TGCAGTGCTAGGAGACAGGGTTACAATGAGCAGTTCTTC.

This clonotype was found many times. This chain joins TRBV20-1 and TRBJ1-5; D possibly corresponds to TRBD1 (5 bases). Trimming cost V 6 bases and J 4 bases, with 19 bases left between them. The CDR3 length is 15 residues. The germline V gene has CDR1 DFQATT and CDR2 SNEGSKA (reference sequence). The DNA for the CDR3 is TGCAGTGCCCCGGTTATGGGGGAAACTAATCAGCCCCAGCATTTT. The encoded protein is CSAPVMGETNQPQHF.

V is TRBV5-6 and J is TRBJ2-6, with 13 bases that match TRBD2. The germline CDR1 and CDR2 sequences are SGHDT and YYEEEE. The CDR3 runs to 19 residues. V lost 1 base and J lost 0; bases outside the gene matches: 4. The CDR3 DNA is TGTGCCAGCAGCTTGCTGGGACTAGCGGGGAGCTCTGGGGCCAACGTCCTGACTTTC. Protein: CASSLLGLAGSSGANVLTF.

DNA of the CDR3: TGCGCCAGCAGCCCCGACGCCACCTACGAGCAGTACTTC. It specifies CASSPDATYEQYF. The rearrangement links TRBV5-1 to TRBJ2-7; D gene unclear. CDR3 length: 13 residues. V was pared by 4 bases and J by 2 bases, with 10 bases between. Germline V gene data show CDR1 as SGHRS and CDR2 as YFSETQ. Full variable domain (outside the CDR3, taken from reference TRBV5-1 and TRBJ2-7): KAGVTQTPRYLIKTRGQQVTLSCSPISGHRSVSWYQQTPGQGLQFLFEYFSETQRNKGNFPGRFSGRQFSNSRSEMNVSTLELGDSALYLCASSPDATYEQYFGPGTRLTVT.

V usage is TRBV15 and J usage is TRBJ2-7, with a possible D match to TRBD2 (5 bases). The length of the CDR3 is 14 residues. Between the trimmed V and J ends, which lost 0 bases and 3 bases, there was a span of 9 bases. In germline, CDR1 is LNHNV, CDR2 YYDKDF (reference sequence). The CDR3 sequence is CATSREETNYEQYF. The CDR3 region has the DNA TGTGCCACCAGCAGAGAAGAGACTAACTACGAGCAGTACTTC.

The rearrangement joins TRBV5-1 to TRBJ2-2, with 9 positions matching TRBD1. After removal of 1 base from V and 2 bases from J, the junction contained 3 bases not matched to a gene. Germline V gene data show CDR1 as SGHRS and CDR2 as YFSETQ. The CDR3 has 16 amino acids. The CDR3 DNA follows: TGCGCCAGCAGCTTGTCAACAGGGGGCAACACCGGGGAGCTGTTTTTT. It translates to CASSLSTGGNTGELFF.

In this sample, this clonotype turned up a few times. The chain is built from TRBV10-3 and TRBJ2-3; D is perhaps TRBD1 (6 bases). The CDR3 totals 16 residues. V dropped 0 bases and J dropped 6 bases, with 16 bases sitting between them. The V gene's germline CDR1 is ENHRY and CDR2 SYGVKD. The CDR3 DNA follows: TGTGCCATCAGTGAGTCGGGGGCCCAGGGTGGGGATACGCAGTATTTT. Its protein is CAISESGAQGGDTQYF.

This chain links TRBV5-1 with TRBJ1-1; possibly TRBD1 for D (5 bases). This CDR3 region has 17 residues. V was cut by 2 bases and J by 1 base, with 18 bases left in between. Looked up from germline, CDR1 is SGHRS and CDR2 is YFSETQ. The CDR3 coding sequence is TGCGCCAGCAGCTTACGGGGGATGAGGGTCTGGAACACTGAAGCTTTCTTT. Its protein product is CASSLRGMRVWNTEAFF.